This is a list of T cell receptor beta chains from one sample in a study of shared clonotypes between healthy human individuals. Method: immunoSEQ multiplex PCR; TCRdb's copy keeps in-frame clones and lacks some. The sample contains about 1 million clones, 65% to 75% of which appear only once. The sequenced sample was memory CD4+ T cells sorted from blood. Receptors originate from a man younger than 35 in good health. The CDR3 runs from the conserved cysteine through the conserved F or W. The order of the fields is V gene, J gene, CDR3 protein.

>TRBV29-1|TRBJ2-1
CSVLQDTYNEQFF
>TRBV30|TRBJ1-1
CAWSVRSEPGAFF
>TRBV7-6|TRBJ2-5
CASSLVGTSGAPETQYF
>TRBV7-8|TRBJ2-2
CASTSGASRGTGELFF
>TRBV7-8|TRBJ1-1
CASSLSVTSETEAFF
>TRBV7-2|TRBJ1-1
CASSLPGRVNTEAFF
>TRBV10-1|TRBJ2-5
CASSESGQGGETQYF
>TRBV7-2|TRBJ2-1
CASSLVSLAGVKREQFF
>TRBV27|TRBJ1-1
CASRRQGETSTEAFF
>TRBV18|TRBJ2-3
CASSPPGLAFTDTQYF
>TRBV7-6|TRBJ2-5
CASSLALFGTQYF
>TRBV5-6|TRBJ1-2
CASSLGRQAYGYTF
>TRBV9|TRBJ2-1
CASSVVGGSNEQFF
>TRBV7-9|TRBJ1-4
CASSLRKPDRGLNEKLFF
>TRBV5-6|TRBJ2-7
CASSLPGQGAGEQYF
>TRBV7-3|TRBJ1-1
CASSLSDRVEAFF
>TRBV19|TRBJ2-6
CASSITPGSGANVLTF
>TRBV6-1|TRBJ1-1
CASSVGTNTEAFF
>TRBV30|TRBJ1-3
CAWSVVPQDTIYF
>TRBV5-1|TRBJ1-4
CASSLGGGTATNEKLFF
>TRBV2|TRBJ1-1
CASRRTGGEGATEAFF
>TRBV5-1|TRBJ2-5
CASSPGAGTGQKTQYF
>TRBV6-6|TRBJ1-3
CASSYSLEGGNTIYF
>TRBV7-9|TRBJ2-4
CASSLDRPLSIQYF
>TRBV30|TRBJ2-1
CAWSEVAGGGQFF
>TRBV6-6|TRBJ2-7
CASSRGLAGGVNF
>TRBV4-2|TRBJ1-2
CASSQPGQYYGYTF